Below, 29 T cell receptor beta chains from the same sample are listed, as sequenced in a study of blood T cell repertoires in COVID-19. Clones were sequenced by immunoSEQ multiplex PCR, and TCRdb holds only the in-frame ones, with some missing. The data show around 300,000 clones, 89% seen once. The sequenced sample consisted of peripheral blood. These receptors all stem from a man between 50 and 59 years old with acute or convalescent COVID-19.

The chain joins TRBV19 to TRBJ1-5, with D perhaps matching TRBD1 (5 bases). There are 14 residues in the CDR3. V dropped 1 base and J dropped 6 bases, with 10 bases sitting between them. Germline values: CDR1 LNHDA, CDR2 SQIVND (reference sequence). The chain's CDR3 is CASSIVGLSQPQHF. The CDR3 bases are TGTGCCAGTAGTATAGTGGGGCTAAGTCAGCCCCAGCATTTT.

The chain employs TRBV5-5 and TRBJ1-1; 7 bases agree with TRBD1. Germline values: CDR1 SGHKS, CDR2 YYEKEE (reference sequence). The V gene end was trimmed by 5 bases and the J gene end by 1 base; junction bases not matched to a gene: 5. The CDR3 spans 14 residues. The CDR3 coding sequence is TGTGCCAGCAGAGGGGACAGCTGGAACACTGAAGCTTTCTTT. Translated: CASRGDSWNTEAFF.

This clone was seen once. The V and J genes are TRBV2 and TRBJ2-1; 10 bases are shared with TRBD2. After removal of 0 bases from V and 15 bases from J, the junction contained 2 bases not matched to a gene. The CDR3 extends over 12 amino acids. Germline assignment: CDR1 SNHLY and CDR2 FYNNEI. The CDR3 DNA follows: TGTGCCAGCAGTGAAGCACTAGCGGGGTCGTTCTTC. The encoded protein is CASSEALAGSFF.

This chain links TRBV3-1 (or the pseudogene TRBV3-2) with TRBJ1-1, with D perhaps TRBD1 (6 bases). The ends were cut back, 4 bases at V and 0 bases at J, with 15 bases in the middle. Germline CDR1 LGHDT, CDR2 YNNKEL (reference sequence). The CDR3 runs 16 residues. In DNA, the CDR3 is TGTGCCAGCAGCCGGACCGGGACACTAATGAACACTGAAGCTTTCTTT. This codes for CASSRTGTLMNTEAFF.

Written as DNA, the CDR3 is TGTGCCAGCAGTTTATTTTCAGAGGGGGGGGAGCAGTACTTC. Translating gives CASSLFSEGGEQYF. The gene calls are TRBV28 and TRBJ2-7; TRBD2 might be the D (7 bases). V lost 1 base and J 7 bases, leaving 14 bases between the germline ends. Germline loops: CDR1 MDHEN, CDR2 SYDVKM. The CDR3 contains 14 residues.

The chain uses TRBV18 and TRBJ1-1, with TRBD1 matching over 8 bases. Germline values: CDR1 KGHSH, CDR2 LQKENI. CDR3 length equals 14 residues. J lost 5 bases, V lost 3 bases, and 5 bases had no gene match. CDR3 amino acids: CASSPGQGGTEAFF. The CDR3, as DNA: TGTGCCAGCTCACCCGGACAGGGTGGGACTGAAGCTTTCTTT.

V and J are TRBV18 and TRBJ1-5, with TRBD1 as a possible D gene (5 bases). V lost 5 bases to trimming and J lost 3 bases, with 14 bases between them. Germline CDR1 and CDR2: KGHSH and LQKENI. The CDR3 is made up of 15 amino acids. CDR3: CASSDTPRDNQPQHF. The CDR3, as DNA: TGTGCCAGCTCAGACACCCCCAGGGACAATCAGCCCCAGCATTTT.

The rearrangement joins TRBV10-1 to TRBJ1-2, with D maybe TRBD1 (6 bases). The CDR3 sequence is 12 residues long. Germline V gene lookup returns CDR1 WNHNN and CDR2 SYGVQD (reference sequence). With 6 bases removed from V and 2 bases from J, the gap between germline ends came to 7 bases. The CDR3 spells CASRDSNYGYTF. CDR3 bases: TGCGCCAGCAGGGACAGCAACTATGGCTACACCTTC.

As DNA, the CDR3 is TGCGCCAGCAGCTTGGCTCGGGGCTTCGGACTAGCGGGGGGGAGCTACGAGCAGTACTTC. Translated: CASSLARGFGLAGGSYEQYF. This chain links TRBV5-1 with TRBJ2-7; 15 bases match TRBD2. J gave up 3 bases and V 0 bases, and 13 bases lay outside the gene matches. The germline gives CDR1 SGHRS, CDR2 YFSETQ. There are 20 residues in the CDR3.

V gene TRBV5-4 combines with J gene TRBJ1-3; D is possibly TRBD1 (6 bases). Germline values: CDR1 SGHNT, CDR2 YYREEE (reference sequence). The CDR3 extends over 16 amino acids. V lost 4 bases and J 0 bases, leaving 14 bases between the germline ends. CDR3 DNA sequence: TGTGCCAGCAGCGTGGGGGGCACTTACTCTGGAAACACCATATATTTT. It encodes CASSVGGTYSGNTIYF. The full variable domain, rest sourced from reference TRBV5-4 and TRBJ1-3, is ETGVTQSPTHLIKTRGQQVTLRCSSQSGHNTVSWYQQALGQGPQFIFQYYREEENGRGNFPPRFSGLQFPNYSSELNVNALELDDSALYLCASSVGGTYSGNTIYFGEGSWLTVV.

The rearrangement uses TRBV7-9 and TRBJ1-2, with 7 bases that match TRBD1. This CDR3 has 17 amino acids. Trimming removed 5 bases from V and 1 base from J; junction bases left unmatched: 13. Germline values: CDR1 SEHNR, CDR2 FQNEAQ (reference sequence). CDR3 sequence (DNA): TGTGCCAGCAGCCCATCCGGGACAGACCTACTTAACTATGGCTACACCTTC. Translated, it gives CASSPSGTDLLNYGYTF.

The chain couples TRBV7-9 to TRBJ2-1; 7 nucleotides align to TRBD1. CDR1 and CDR2 from the germline V gene are SEHNR and FQNEAQ (reference sequence). The CDR3 contains 14 residues. Unmatched junction bases numbered 2, after V lost 5 bases and J lost 1 base. CDR3 nucleotide sequence: TGTGCCAGCAGCGGACAGGTTTCCTACAATGAGCAGTTCTTC. Its protein product is CASSGQVSYNEQFF.

The gene calls are TRBV7-2 and TRBJ2-7; D is possibly TRBD2 (6 bases). Trimming took 5 bases from V and 3 from J, leaving 11 bases between them. Germline V CDR1 and CDR2: SGHTA, FQGNSA. The CDR3 is 13 residues long. The DNA of the CDR3 is TGTGCCAGCAGCCTGGGGGGTCTCTACGAGCAGTACTTC. Protein sequence: CASSLGGLYEQYF.

This chain uses TRBV27 with TRBJ1-2; D might be TRBD1 (5 bases). Germline lookup yields CDR1 MNHEY and CDR2 SMNVEV (reference sequence). This CDR3 spans 16 amino acids. Trimming cost V 4 bases and J 6 bases, with 21 bases left between them. Written as DNA, the CDR3 is TGTGCCAGCAGTTCCGACTCTTTTGGGGGGTTACATGGCTACACCTTC. Protein product: CASSSDSFGGLHGYTF.

V is TRBV30 and J is TRBJ2-5, with a possible D match to TRBD2 (6 bases). The CDR3 totals 11 residues. V was pared by 5 bases and J by 5 bases, with 9 bases between. Germline V gene sequence: CDR1 GTSNPN, CDR2 SVGIG (reference sequence). CDR3 in DNA: TGTGCCTGGGGCCGGGAGGAGACCCAGTACTTC. Amino acids: CAWGREETQYF. Supplemented by reference TRBV30 and TRBJ2-5, the full variable domain reads SQTIHQWPATLVQPVGSPLSLECTVEGTSNPNLYWYRQAAGRGLQLLFYSVGIGQISSEVPQNLSASRPQDRQFILSSKKLLLSDSGFYLCAWGREETQYFGPGTRLLVL.

V usage is TRBV9 and J usage is TRBJ2-3; 9 positions match TRBD2. The CDR3 extends over 16 amino acids. V lost 2 bases and J lost 6; bases outside the gene matches: 10. CDR1 is SGDLS and CDR2 is YYNGEE in the germline V gene. The CDR3 loop is CASSVPLRGGGDTQYF. The CDR3 DNA sequence: TGTGCCAGCAGCGTCCCCCTGCGGGGGGGCGGGGATACGCAGTATTTT.

V gene TRBV5-1 combines with J gene TRBJ2-3; D possibly corresponds to TRBD1 (5 bases). This CDR3 has 14 residues. Per germline, CDR1 SGHRS and CDR2 YFSETQ. The ends were cut back, 6 bases at V and 2 bases at J, with 13 bases in the middle. This chain's CDR3 is CASNSREFTDTQYF. CDR3 in DNA: TGCGCCAGCAATAGCAGGGAATTCACAGATACGCAGTATTTT. Variable domain in full (rest from reference TRBV5-1 and TRBJ2-3): KAGVTQTPRYLIKTRGQQVTLSCSPISGHRSVSWYQQTPGQGLQFLFEYFSETQRNKGNFPGRFSGRQFSNSRSEMNVSTLELGDSALYLCASNSREFTDTQYFGPGTRLTVL.

This clone has only one observation. The rearrangement links TRBV4-1 to TRBJ2-5; D might be TRBD1 (6 bases). V shed 2 bases and J shed 2 bases, with 6 bases lying between them. CDR1 is MGHRA, CDR2 YSYEKL, per germline. This CDR3 comprises 13 residues. The CDR3 loop is CASSQRGQETQYF. The CDR3 DNA sequence: TGCGCCAGCAGCCAAAGGGGGCAAGAGACCCAGTACTTC.

The genes are TRBV7-9 and TRBJ2-1, with 9 bases aligning to TRBD2. V shed 5 bases, J shed 4 bases, and the junction held 6 bases outside the gene matches. CDR1 SEHNR and CDR2 FQNEAQ come from the germline V gene (reference sequence). The CDR3 is made up of 15 amino acids. The CDR3 bases are TGTGCCAGCAGCCGCGGGGGGGCCATTTACAATGAGCAGTTCTTC. It translates to CASSRGGAIYNEQFF.

V is TRBV2 and J is TRBJ2-1; the match to TRBD2 covers 12 bases. Germline V CDR1 and CDR2: SNHLY, FYNNEI. Unmatched junction bases numbered 0, after V lost 2 bases and J lost 4 bases. The CDR3 extends over 15 amino acids. The CDR3 spells CASSELAGGYNEQFF. In DNA form, the CDR3 reads TGTGCCAGCAGTGAACTAGCGGGGGGGTACAATGAGCAGTTCTTC. The entire variable domain, with the rest obtained from reference TRBV2 and TRBJ2-1, is as follows: EPEVTQTPSHQVTQMGQEVILRCVPISNHLYFYWYRQILGQKVEFLVSFYNNEISEKSEIFDDQFSVERPDGSNFTLKIRSTKLEDSAMYFCASSELAGGYNEQFFGPGTRLTVL.

The chain recombines TRBV27 with TRBJ1-6, with 7 bases identical to TRBD1. The CDR3 sequence is 15 residues long. J was trimmed by 7 bases and V by 2 bases; bases with no gene match: 5. From germline, CDR1 is MNHEY and CDR2 SMNVEV (reference sequence). The CDR3 region has the DNA TGTGCCAGCAGTTTAGGGCCAGGGGGGAATTCACCCCTCCACTTT. It specifies CASSLGPGGNSPLHF.

This sequence joins TRBV18 and TRBJ1-5; D gene unclear. Per the germline V gene, CDR1 is KGHSH and CDR2 is LQKENI. V lost 6 bases to trimming and J lost 7 bases, with 13 bases between them. This CDR3 is built from 13 residues. The CDR3 bases are TGTGCCAGCTCTCAAGACTGGGAGCAGCCCCAGCATTTT. Protein sequence: CASSQDWEQPQHF.

The chain employs TRBV10-1 and TRBJ2-2; D may be TRBD2 (5 bases). The germline gives CDR1 WNHNN, CDR2 SYGVQD (reference sequence). V lost 0 bases and J 6 bases, leaving 11 bases between the germline ends. CDR3 length equals 15 residues. The CDR3 DNA follows: TGCGCCAGCAGTGAGTCCCGGGGAATGGCCGGGGAGCTGTTTTTT. This encodes CASSESRGMAGELFF.

This clone has a single count. The rearrangement joins TRBV11-2 to TRBJ2-7, with 13 bases identical to TRBD2. The CDR3 contains 15 residues. Germline CDR1 SGHAT, CDR2 FQNNGV. V lost 5 bases and J lost 8; bases outside the gene matches: 9. In DNA form, the CDR3 reads TGTGCCAGCAGCCAGGCGGGGACTAGCGGGGAAAAGCAGTACTTC. Its translation is CASSQAGTSGEKQYF.

J is TRBJ1-6 and V is TRBV18, with no clear D. The V end was cut by 2 bases, the J end by 7 bases, with 9 bases between. Germline CDR1 is KGHSH and CDR2 is LQKENI. This CDR3 is built from 14 residues. CDR3 sequence: CASSPSGSNSPLHF. DNA for the CDR3: TGTGCCAGCTCACCATCGGGGTCGAATTCACCCCTCCACTTT.

J is TRBJ2-3 and V is TRBV10-3, with D perhaps TRBD1 (5 bases). V was pared by 4 bases and J by 8 bases, with 10 bases between. Germline assignment: CDR1 ENHRY and CDR2 SYGVKD. This CDR3 contains 12 residues. CDR3 nucleotide sequence: TGTGCCATCAGTGGGGGCTCCCGTACGCAGTATTTT. Protein product: CAISGGSRTQYF.

The chain employs TRBV4-1 and TRBJ1-1; D is unclear. Trimming shortened V by 1 base and J by 3 bases, and 18 bases separated the two germline ends. The CDR3 runs 17 residues. Germline assignment: CDR1 MGHRA and CDR2 YSYEKL. The CDR3 spells CASSQVERRLRDTEAFF. For the CDR3, the DNA is TGCGCCAGCAGCCAAGTCGAACGCAGGCTACGAGACACTGAAGCTTTCTTT.

This sequence joins TRBV10-3 and TRBJ1-5; 9 nucleotides match TRBD1. This CDR3 spans 16 amino acids. Germline V CDR1 and CDR2: ENHRY, SYGVKD. J lost 0 bases, V lost 4 bases, and 4 bases had no gene match. Here the CDR3 reads CAISADRGDSNQPQHF. CDR3 in DNA: TGTGCCATCAGTGCAGACAGGGGGGATAGCAATCAGCCCCAGCATTTT.

The V and J genes are TRBV11-2 and TRBJ1-6; TRBD1 might be the D (5 bases). Deletions cut 1 base from V and 9 bases from J, with 13 bases between. The CDR3 extends over 15 amino acids. Germline loops: CDR1 SGHAT, CDR2 FQNNGV. CDR3 bases: TGTGCCAGCAGCTTAGTGGCAGGGCCCACTTCACCCCTCCACTTT. It codes for CASSLVAGPTSPLHF.